Reported below is one T cell receptor beta chain. The CDR3 runs to 13 residues. V was clipped by 4 bases and J by 4 bases, with 11 bases between them. Germline V gene lookup returns CDR1 SGHRS and CDR2 YFSETQ. The method was immunoSEQ multiplex PCR; TCRdb's version includes in-frame clones alone and lacks a portion of them. The sample holds 50,000 to 65,000 clones, just over 90% seen once. The sample belongs to a study of T cell changes during pregnancy in multiple sclerosis. The source is a female donor with multiple sclerosis, enrolled in a pregnancy study. Sample: peripheral blood, taken in the second trimester of pregnancy. The chain joins TRBV5-1 to TRBJ1-1; D call uncertain. The CDR3 DNA follows: TGCGCCAGCAGCCAGACTCGGGGCACTGAAGCTTTCTTT. Its translation is CASSQTRGTEAFF.